This passage covers 13 T cell receptor beta chains from one sample sequenced in a study of T cells in tuberculosis. Some clones are missing from TCRdb's copy, which holds only in-frame ones; the method was immunoSEQ multiplex PCR. The top ten hold approximately 1.5% of the sample, which has some 49,000 clones, nearly 95% seen once. Stated time point: new active TB diagnosis, blood taken before or within 7 days of starting treatment. Sequences were derived from PBMCs, sampled at tuberculosis diagnosis. Receptors originate from an adult with tuberculosis.

The chain uses TRBV9 and TRBJ1-3, with a possible D match to TRBD1 (5 bases). Per the germline V gene, CDR1 is SGDLS and CDR2 is YYNGEE. This CDR3 is built from 17 residues. The V end was cut by 0 bases, the J end by 0 bases, with 13 bases between. The CDR3 DNA reads TGTGCCAGCAGCGTAGGGAGGGACTCACCCTCTGGAAACACCATATATTTT. It specifies CASSVGRDSPSGNTIYF.

V usage is TRBV15 and J usage is TRBJ1-2; 7 nucleotides match TRBD1. Losses at the gene ends were 11 bases for V and 5 bases for J; bases not matched to a gene: 5. The germline CDR1 and CDR2 sequences are LNHNV and YYDKDF (reference sequence). CDR3 length equals 11 residues. The CDR3: CAVGTDYGYTF. The CDR3 DNA reads TGTGCCGTTGGGACAGATTATGGCTACACCTTC.

The chain has TRBV29-1 and TRBJ2-1; 11 nucleotides line up with TRBD2. With V trimmed by 6 bases and J by 8 bases, 9 bases remained unmatched. Germline V lookup: CDR1 SQVTM, CDR2 ANQGSEA. The length of the CDR3 is 14 residues. The CDR3 DNA is TGCAGCGTAGATTGGGCTAGCGGGAGGTATGAGCAGTTCTTC. Encoded protein: CSVDWASGRYEQFF.

The rearrangement uses TRBV14 and TRBJ2-2; possibly TRBD2 for D (6 bases). The CDR3 is made up of 16 amino acids. V lost 3 bases and J lost 4, with 15 bases in between. Germline V lookup: CDR1 SGHDN, CDR2 FVKESK. DNA for the CDR3: TGTGCCAGCAGCCATATCCGGGACTCCTTCACCGGGGAGCTGTTTTTT. Protein: CASSHIRDSFTGELFF.

The chain has TRBV6-6 and TRBJ1-1; 7 nucleotides line up with TRBD1. Germline values: CDR1 MNHNY, CDR2 SVGAGI (reference sequence). The CDR3 contains 12 residues. Trimming cost V 5 bases and J 4 bases; bases outside gene matches: 1. The chain's CDR3 is CASSQGGTEAFF. The CDR3 region has the DNA TGTGCCAGCAGTCAGGGGGGCACTGAAGCTTTCTTT.

V is TRBV4-3 and J is TRBJ2-7; the D gene is possibly TRBD2 (5 bases). The CDR3 extends over 17 amino acids. Germline V gives CDR1 LGHNA, CDR2 YSLEER. V was clipped by 0 bases and J by 6 bases, with 21 bases between them. CDR3 sequence: CASSQEFRGIGIGEQYF. The CDR3 nucleotides read TGCGCCAGCAGCCAAGAATTTCGAGGGATCGGTATTGGCGAGCAGTACTTC.

V usage is TRBV7-9 and J usage is TRBJ1-2; TRBD1 agrees at 9 bases. Germline V CDR1 and CDR2: SEHNR, FQNEAQ (reference sequence). V was clipped by 5 bases and J by 7 bases; unmatched bases: 8. This CDR3 contains 14 residues. The CDR3 protein is CASSLPGQGSGYTF. CDR3 nucleotide sequence: TGTGCCAGCAGCCTACCGGGACAGGGAAGTGGCTACACCTTC.

J is TRBJ1-2 and V is TRBV4-3; unclear D gene. Germline assignment: CDR1 LGHNA and CDR2 YSLEER. Trimming shortened V by 0 bases and J by 0 bases, and 11 bases separated the two germline ends. This CDR3 has 16 residues. CDR3 bases: TGCGCCAGCAGCCAAGAATTGGGCAGATCTAACTATGGCTACACCTTC. It translates to CASSQELGRSNYGYTF.

The V and J genes are TRBV19 and TRBJ2-1, with unresolved D. Per germline, CDR1 LNHDA and CDR2 SQIVND (reference sequence). With 5 bases removed from V and 4 bases from J, the gap between germline ends came to 6 bases. This CDR3 has 12 amino acids. The CDR3: CASSFLYNEQFF. CDR3 DNA: TGTGCCAGTAGTTTCCTTTACAATGAGCAGTTCTTC.

The CDR3 is CASSTYRGRGYGYTF. CDR3 nucleotide sequence: TGTGCCAGCAGTACTTACAGGGGGCGCGGGTATGGCTACACCTTC. The chain links TRBV6-5 to TRBJ1-2; 9 positions match TRBD1. The trim removed 5 bases at V and 5 bases at J, leaving 9 bases unmatched. Looked up from germline, CDR1 is MNHEY and CDR2 is SVGAGI. This CDR3 region has 15 residues.

This chain joins TRBV5-1 and TRBJ2-1, with 14 positions matching TRBD2. CDR3 length: 19 residues. Germline CDR1 is SGHRS and CDR2 is YFSETQ. The V segment lost 7 bases and the J segment 0 bases; nucleotides outside the gene matches: 12. Written as DNA, the CDR3 is TGCGCCAGCCGAACCTCCGGGACTAGCGGGAGACTCTCCTACAATGAGCAGTTCTTC. This sequence encodes CASRTSGTSGRLSYNEQFF.

The CDR3 reads CASSSSRTGFTGELFF. The CDR3 region has the DNA TGTGCCAGCAGCTCTTCAAGGACTGGCTTCACCGGGGAGCTGTTTTTT. This chain links TRBV7-2 with TRBJ2-2; the D gene is possibly TRBD2 (5 bases). In germline, CDR1 is SGHTA, CDR2 FQGNSA. The CDR3 covers 16 residues. Trimming removed 4 bases from V and 4 bases from J, with 16 bases in between.

The chain has TRBV6-5 and TRBJ2-7; 9 bases are a match to TRBD1. The V and J ends lost 6 bases and 7 bases, in that order; junction bases with no gene match: 13. This CDR3 spans 15 amino acids. Germline assignment: CDR1 MNHEY and CDR2 SVGAGI. The CDR3 here is CASRRTGTGLSEQYF. CDR3 DNA sequence: TGTGCCAGCAGACGGACCGGGACAGGGCTCTCTGAGCAGTACTTC.